This entry is about one T cell receptor beta chain. This specimen comes from a study of CD8+ T cells in alopecia areata. Sequencing templates came from extracted RNA that was reverse transcribed into cDNA. Sequencing was performed with immunoSEQ multiplex PCR; in TCRdb, only in-frame clones are kept and a portion is missing. The data contain tens of thousands of clones, about two thirds of them singletons. The CDR3 has 17 amino acids. Trimming took 0 bases from V and 0 from J, leaving 12 bases between them. CDR1 and CDR2 from the germline V gene are GTSNPN and SVGIG (reference sequence). As to treatment: oral pan-JAK inhibitor, 5-10 mg twice daily.

The chain uses TRBV30 and TRBJ1-6; D possibly corresponds to TRBD1 (5 bases). This clonotype was sampled from a human donor with alopecia areata. The sample was CD8+ T cells sorted from blood, taken at roughly week 45, from a patient treated with tofacitinib. In nucleotides, the CDR3 is TGTGCCTGGAGTGTGGGGGTTAGGTCCTCCTATAATTCACCCCTCCACTTT. It specifies CAWSVGVRSSYNSPLHF. The full variable domain, with the rest looked up from reference TRBV30 and TRBJ1-6, is SQTIHQWPATLVQPVGSPLSLECTVEGTSNPNLYWYRQAAGRGLQLLFYSVGIGQISSEVPQNLSASRPQDRQFILSSKKLLLSDSGFYLCAWSVGVRSSYNSPLHFGNGTRLTVT.